The present entry profiles one T cell receptor beta chain with its context. Recruits, aged about 18 to 95 years, lived in 20 to 30 US areas. CDR1 is MDHEN and CDR2 is SYDVKM in the germline V gene. Trimming removed 3 bases at V and 0 bases at J, with 12 bases between. The CDR3 totals 16 residues. This entry is derived from a study of blood T cell repertoires in COVID-19. TCRdb's copy holds only in-frame clones and misses some; the assay was immunoSEQ multiplex PCR. The table shows 300,000 to 350,000 clones, with 88% occurring only once. The rearrangement links TRBV28 to TRBJ1-5, with D possibly being TRBD1 (5 bases). The sample taken for sequencing was PBMCs or T cells enriched from blood (not recorded which). This clonotype was sampled from a man aged 25 to 45 who had recovered from COVID-19. The CDR3 spells CASSLGGWGSNQPQHF. CDR3 bases: TGTGCCAGCAGTTTGGGGGGGTGGGGTAGCAATCAGCCCCAGCATTTT.